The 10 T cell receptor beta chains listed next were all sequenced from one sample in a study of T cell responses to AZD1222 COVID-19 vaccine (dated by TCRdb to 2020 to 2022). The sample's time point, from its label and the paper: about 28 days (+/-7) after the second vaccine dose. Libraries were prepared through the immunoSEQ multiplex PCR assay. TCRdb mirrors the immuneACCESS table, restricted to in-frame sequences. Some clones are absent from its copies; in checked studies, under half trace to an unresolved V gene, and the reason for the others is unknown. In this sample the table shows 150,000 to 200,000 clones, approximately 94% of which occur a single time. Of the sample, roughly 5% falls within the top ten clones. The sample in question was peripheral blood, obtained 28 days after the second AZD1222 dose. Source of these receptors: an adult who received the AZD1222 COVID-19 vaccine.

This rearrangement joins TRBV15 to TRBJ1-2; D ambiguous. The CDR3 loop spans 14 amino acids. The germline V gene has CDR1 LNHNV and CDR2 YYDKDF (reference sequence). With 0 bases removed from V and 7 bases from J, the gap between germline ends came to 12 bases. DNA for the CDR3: TGTGCCACCAGCAGAGATTCCACCGGGTCTGGCTACACCTTC. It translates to CATSRDSTGSGYTF.

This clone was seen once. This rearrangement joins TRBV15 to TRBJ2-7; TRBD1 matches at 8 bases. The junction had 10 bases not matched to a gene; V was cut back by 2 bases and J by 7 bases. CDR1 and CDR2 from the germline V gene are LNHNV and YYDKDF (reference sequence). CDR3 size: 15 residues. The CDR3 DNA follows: TGTGCCACCAGCAGACTCCAACACAGGGGGAATGAGCAGTACTTC. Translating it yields CATSRLQHRGNEQYF.

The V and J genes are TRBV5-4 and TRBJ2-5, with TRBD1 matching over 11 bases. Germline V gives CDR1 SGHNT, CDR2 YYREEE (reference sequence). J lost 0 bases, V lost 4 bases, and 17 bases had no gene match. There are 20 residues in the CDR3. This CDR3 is CASSHGRTGGFRRYQETQYF. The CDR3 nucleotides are TGTGCCAGCAGCCATGGGAGGACAGGGGGCTTTCGGCGCTACCAAGAGACCCAGTACTTC.

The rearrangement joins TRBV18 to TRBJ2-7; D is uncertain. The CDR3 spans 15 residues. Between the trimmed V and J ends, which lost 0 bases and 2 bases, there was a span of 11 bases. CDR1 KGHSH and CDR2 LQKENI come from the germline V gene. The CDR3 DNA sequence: TGTGCCAGCTCACCACCAAAGACGGTCCCCTACGAGCAGTACTTC. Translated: CASSPPKTVPYEQYF.

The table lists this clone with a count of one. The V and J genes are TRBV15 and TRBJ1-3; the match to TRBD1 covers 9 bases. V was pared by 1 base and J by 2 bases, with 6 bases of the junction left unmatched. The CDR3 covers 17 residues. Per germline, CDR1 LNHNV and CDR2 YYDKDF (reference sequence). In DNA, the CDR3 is TGTGCCACCAGCAGAGCCTCGACAGGGGGGACTGGAAACACCATATATTTT. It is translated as CATSRASTGGTGNTIYF.

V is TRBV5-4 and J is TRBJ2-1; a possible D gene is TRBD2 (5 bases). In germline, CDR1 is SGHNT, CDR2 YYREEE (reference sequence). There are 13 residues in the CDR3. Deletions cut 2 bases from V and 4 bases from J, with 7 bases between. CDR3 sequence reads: CASSFGIYNEQFF. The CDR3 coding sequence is TGTGCCAGCAGCTTCGGGATTTACAATGAGCAGTTCTTC.

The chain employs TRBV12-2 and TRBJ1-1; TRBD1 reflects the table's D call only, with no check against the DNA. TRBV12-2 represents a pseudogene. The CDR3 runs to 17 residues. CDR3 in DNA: TGTGCAAGTCGCTACCCCCGGGGCGACAGGGGTGACACTGAAGCTTTCTTT. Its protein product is CASRYPRGDRGDTEAFF.

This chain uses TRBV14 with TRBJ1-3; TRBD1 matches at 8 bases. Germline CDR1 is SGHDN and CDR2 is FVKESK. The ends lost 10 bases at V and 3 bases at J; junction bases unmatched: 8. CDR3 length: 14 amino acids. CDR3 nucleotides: TGTGCCACCTCCGGACAGGGCTATGGAAACACCATATATTTT. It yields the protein CATSGQGYGNTIYF.

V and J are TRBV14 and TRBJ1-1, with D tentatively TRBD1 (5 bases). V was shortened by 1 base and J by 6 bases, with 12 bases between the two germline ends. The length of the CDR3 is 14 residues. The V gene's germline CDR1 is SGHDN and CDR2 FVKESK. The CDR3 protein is CASSQVFRVSEAFF. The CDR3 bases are TGTGCCAGCAGCCAAGTATTCAGGGTATCTGAAGCTTTCTTT. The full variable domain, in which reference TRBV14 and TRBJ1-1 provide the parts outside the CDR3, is EAGVTQFPSHSVIEKGQTVTLRCDPISGHDNLYWYRRVMGKEIKFLLHFVKESKQDESGMPNNRFLAERTGGTYSTLKVQPAELEDSGVYFCASSQVFRVSEAFFGQGTRLTVV.

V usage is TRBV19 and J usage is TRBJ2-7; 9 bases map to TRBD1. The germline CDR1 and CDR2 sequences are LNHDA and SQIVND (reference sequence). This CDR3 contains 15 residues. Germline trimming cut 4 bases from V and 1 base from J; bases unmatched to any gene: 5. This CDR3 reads CASSTSGQGSYEQYF. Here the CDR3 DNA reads TGTGCCAGTAGTACTTCGGGACAGGGTTCCTACGAGCAGTACTTC.